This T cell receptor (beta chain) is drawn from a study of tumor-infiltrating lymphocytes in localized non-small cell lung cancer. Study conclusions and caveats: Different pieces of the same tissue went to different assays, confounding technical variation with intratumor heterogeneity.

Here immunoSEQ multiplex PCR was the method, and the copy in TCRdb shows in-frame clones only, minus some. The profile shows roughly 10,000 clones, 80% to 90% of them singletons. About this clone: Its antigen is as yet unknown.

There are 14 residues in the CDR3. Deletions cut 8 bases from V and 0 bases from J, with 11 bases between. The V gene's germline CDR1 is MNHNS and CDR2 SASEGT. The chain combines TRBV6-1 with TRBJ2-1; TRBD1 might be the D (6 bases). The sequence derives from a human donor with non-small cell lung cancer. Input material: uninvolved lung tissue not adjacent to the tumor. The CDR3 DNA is TGTGCCAGCCAGAGGGGGATCTCCTACAATGAGCAGTTCTTC. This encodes CASQRGISYNEQFF.